These 20 T cell receptor beta chains share one sample of origin, sequenced in a study of shared clonotypes between healthy human individuals. Naive CD8 cells comprised CD45RO-negative, CCR7-positively selected cells, excluding terminally differentiated effector memory CD45RA+ cells. TCRdb's copy holds only in-frame clones and misses some; the assay was immunoSEQ multiplex PCR. Here the sample spans about 2.1 million clones, 85% to 95% being singletons. The specimen was naive CD8+ T cells from PBMCs. These receptors came from a young man in good health. Some clones in this sample may be carry-over from other donors' samples.

This chain joins TRBV7-9 and TRBJ2-1; TRBD2 is a possible D gene (5 bases). The CDR3 runs 16 residues. The V gene's germline CDR1 is SEHNR and CDR2 FQNEAQ (reference sequence). Trimming stripped 7 bases from V and 0 bases from J, with 16 bases between. CDR3 nucleotide sequence: TGTGCCAGCAAACCCGTCGGAGGCGACTCCTACAATGAGCAGTTCTTC. Translation: CASKPVGGDSYNEQFF.

The chain couples TRBV15 to TRBJ2-4; maybe TRBD1 (6 bases). The germline V gene encodes CDR1 LNHNV and CDR2 YYDKDF (reference sequence). The CDR3 runs to 15 residues. Trimming took 1 base from V and 4 from J, leaving 11 bases between them. CDR3 sequence (DNA): TGTGCCACCAGCAGAGGGACAGCGCTTAAAAACATTCAGTACTTC. Translation gives CATSRGTALKNIQYF.

On this clone: Other DNA sequences from this sample encode an identical CDR3 as well. The CDR3 DNA reads as TGCGCCAGCAGCTTACATAGCGGGAGCACAGATACGCAGTATTTT. Translating gives CASSLHSGSTDTQYF. The chain uses TRBV5-1 and TRBJ2-3; TRBD2 aligns across 7 bases. The CDR3 covers 15 residues. The junction had 3 bases not matched to a gene; V was cut back by 2 bases and J by 0 bases. Germline CDR1 SGHRS, CDR2 YFSETQ.

The genes are TRBV19 and TRBJ1-3, with a possible D match to TRBD1 (5 bases). Trimming left V 5 bases short and J 3 bases short, with 8 bases between. Looked up from germline, CDR1 is LNHDA and CDR2 is SQIVND (reference sequence). CDR3 length: 13 residues. CDR3 nucleotides: TGTGCCAGTAGTGCAGGGAATGGAAACACCATATATTTT. This translates into CASSAGNGNTIYF. Combining the CDR3 with reference TRBV19 and TRBJ1-3 gives the whole variable domain DGGITQSPKYLFRKEGQNVTLSCEQNLNHDAMYWYRQDPGQGLRLIYYSQIVNDFQKGDIAEGYSVSREKKESFPLTVTSAQKNPTAFYLCASSAGNGNTIYFGEGSWLTVV.

The gene calls are TRBV6-6 and TRBJ1-2; 10 bases match TRBD1. The V and J ends lost 2 bases and 4 bases, in that order; junction bases with no gene match: 4. CDR1 and CDR2 from the germline V gene are MNHNY and SVGAGI (reference sequence). This CDR3 has 15 amino acids. The CDR3 DNA reads TGTGCCAGCAGTTACCGGGACAGGGGAAGCTATGGCTACACCTTC. Residues: CASSYRDRGSYGYTF.

The chain combines TRBV29-1 with TRBJ2-2; 9 nucleotides agree with TRBD1. Germline CDR1 reads SQVTM; CDR2 reads ANQGSEA. The CDR3 is 16 residues long. Trimming cost V 4 bases and J 4 bases; bases outside gene matches: 10. This chain's CDR3 is CSVAPWGQGATGELFF. In nucleotides, the CDR3 is TGCAGCGTTGCTCCCTGGGGACAGGGAGCCACCGGGGAGCTGTTTTTT.

V usage is TRBV27 and J usage is TRBJ2-7, with 10 positions matching TRBD1. The V gene's germline CDR1 is MNHEY and CDR2 SMNVEV (reference sequence). The J segment lost 1 base and the V segment lost 8 bases, leaving 8 bases of the junction unmatched. The CDR3 runs 15 residues. CDR3 nucleotide sequence: TGTGCCAGCGGGGTCGGGACAGGGGCTTCCTACGAGCAGTACTTC. This gives the protein CASGVGTGASYEQYF.

This chain joins TRBV10-3 and TRBJ2-7; D tentatively reads TRBD1 or TRBD2 (5 bases each). Trimming removed 8 bases at V and 2 bases at J, with 13 bases between. Germline V gene sequence: CDR1 ENHRY, CDR2 SYGVKD. CDR3 size: 13 residues. The CDR3 sequence is CAIGDQGPYEQYF. DNA of the CDR3: TGTGCCATCGGGGACCAGGGTCCCTACGAGCAGTACTTC.

This clone was seen only once. The chain links TRBV7-2 to TRBJ2-1; TRBD1 is a possible D gene (7 bases). The germline V gene encodes CDR1 SGHTA and CDR2 FQGNSA. Deletions cut 9 bases from V and 5 bases from J, with 17 bases between. This CDR3 spans 14 amino acids. Written as DNA, the CDR3 is TGTGCCAGTTACAGGACAGGACTACACAATGAGCAGTTCTTC. Protein sequence: CASYRTGLHNEQFF.

With regard to this clone: Within the sample, other DNA sequences also encode this same CDR3. V usage is TRBV9 and J usage is TRBJ2-7, with TRBD1 as a possible D gene (5 bases). The CDR3 loop spans 14 amino acids. V lost 0 bases and J lost 3, with 10 bases in between. Germline V gene lookup returns CDR1 SGDLS and CDR2 YYNGEE. The CDR3 DNA sequence: TGTGCCAGCAGCGTAGGGGGCGACAGCTACGAGCAGTACTTC. Translation gives CASSVGGDSYEQYF.

The chain couples TRBV10-3 to TRBJ1-4; D may be TRBD1 (5 bases). The CDR3 loop spans 13 amino acids. The V end lost 7 bases, the J end lost 8 bases, and 14 bases lay between the germline ends. Germline V gene sequence: CDR1 ENHRY, CDR2 SYGVKD. CDR3 region: CAINQGVGEKLFF. The CDR3 DNA sequence: TGTGCCATCAACCAGGGTGTTGGAGAAAAACTGTTTTTT.

The rearrangement links TRBV7-9 to TRBJ2-7; D remains unclear. The V end was cut by 5 bases, the J end by 6 bases, with 14 bases between. Germline-derived CDR1 and CDR2 are SEHNR and FQNEAQ (reference sequence). The CDR3 runs to 13 residues. The CDR3 reads CASSHALVSEQYF. The CDR3 DNA sequence: TGTGCCAGCAGCCACGCCTTGGTAAGCGAGCAGTACTTC.

The chain uses TRBV7-8 and TRBJ2-7; D is perhaps TRBD2 (6 bases). The CDR3 is 16 amino acids. Germline loops: CDR1 SGHVS, CDR2 FQNEAQ. V lost 4 bases to trimming and J lost 0 bases, with 16 bases between them. CDR3 region: CASSSSPGLSSYEQYF. The CDR3 nucleotides are TGTGCCAGCAGCTCATCACCGGGACTGAGCTCCTACGAGCAGTACTTC.

This chain links TRBV11-2 with TRBJ2-1; 9 bases align to TRBD1. Germline-derived CDR1 and CDR2 are SGHAT and FQNNGV. V was pared by 5 bases and J by 0 bases, with 8 bases of the junction left unmatched. This CDR3 has 17 amino acids. CDR3 nucleotide sequence: TGTGCCAGCAGCCCCAGGGACAGGGCGAGCTCCTACAATGAGCAGTTCTTC. Translated: CASSPRDRASSYNEQFF.

The genes are TRBV7-9 and TRBJ2-1; D might be TRBD1 (5 bases). The CDR3 loop spans 11 amino acids. Germline CDR1 is SEHNR and CDR2 is FQNEAQ (reference sequence). V was clipped by 9 bases and J by 12 bases, with 15 bases between them. CDR3 DNA sequence: TGTGCCAGTGTGTGGGGCGTTCGGCAGTTCTTC. Protein sequence: CASVWGVRQFF.

Notes on this clone: Other nucleotide sequences from this sample produce the same CDR3. The chain joins TRBV9 to TRBJ2-1, with 7 bases aligning to TRBD2. Trimming cost V 0 bases and J 7 bases; bases outside gene matches: 4. Germline CDR1 and CDR2: SGDLS and YYNGEE. CDR3 length: 14 residues. CDR3 DNA: TGTGCCAGCAGCGTAGGCGGGAGTGGGAATGAGCAGTTCTTC. This codes for CASSVGGSGNEQFF.

A remark on this clone: This specimen includes other DNA sequences encoding the same CDR3. This chain uses TRBV4-2 with TRBJ2-1; 9 positions agree with TRBD2. J was trimmed by 5 bases and V by 1 base; bases with no gene match: 0. The CDR3 is 14 amino acids. Germline CDR1 and CDR2: LGHNA and YNFKEQ. Here the CDR3 DNA reads TGTGCCAGCAGCCAAGGACTAGCGGACAATGAGCAGTTCTTC. Translating gives CASSQGLADNEQFF.

The chain is built from TRBV6-5 and TRBJ2-1; 8 positions match TRBD2. The CDR3 loop spans 15 amino acids. Germline V CDR1 and CDR2: MNHEY, SVGAGI. V was clipped by 6 bases and J by 0 bases; unmatched bases: 4. The CDR3: CASSVTSGSYNEQFF. The CDR3 DNA reads as TGTGCCAGCAGCGTAACTAGCGGCTCCTACAATGAGCAGTTCTTC.

V usage is TRBV14 and J usage is TRBJ2-7; D not resolved. Trimming took 4 bases from V and 0 from J, leaving 10 bases between them. CDR1 and CDR2 (germline): SGHDN, FVKESK. The CDR3 runs 14 residues. CDR3 amino acids: CASSPRVVSYEQYF. DNA of the CDR3: TGTGCCAGCAGCCCCCGGGTGGTCTCCTACGAGCAGTACTTC.

The count of this clone is one. V gene TRBV5-6 combines with J gene TRBJ2-3, with 11 bases identical to TRBD1. Per the germline V gene, CDR1 is SGHDT and CDR2 is YYEEEE. This CDR3 is 15 amino acids long. J was trimmed by 2 bases and V by 4 bases; bases with no gene match: 3. CDR3 DNA: TGTGCCAGCAGCGGGGGACAGGGGGTCACAGATACGCAGTATTTT. As protein: CASSGGQGVTDTQYF. Combining the CDR3 with reference TRBV5-6 and TRBJ2-3 gives the whole variable domain DAGVTQSPTHLIKTRGQQVTLRCSPKSGHDTVSWYQQALGQGPQFIFQYYEEEERQRGNFPDRFSGHQFPNYSSELNVNALLLGDSALYLCASSGGQGVTDTQYFGPGTRLTVL.